The present T cell receptor (beta chain) was sequenced within a study of shared clonotypes between healthy human individuals. Overall study results and limits: What naive subsets generally showed was a larger estimated richness than memory subsets showed.

Notes on this clone: As yet, its antigen is unknown. At the DNA level, this CDR3 is encoded by other sequences in the same sample as well.

TCRdb keeps only in-frame clones here, not all; method: immunoSEQ multiplex PCR. The repertoire holds about 1.9 million clones, with about 93% as singletons. Cells designated naive CD8 were CD45RO-negative and were positively selected for CCR7, with terminally differentiated effector memory CD45RA+ cells excluded. This CDR3 region has 15 residues. Germline CDR1 and CDR2: MNHNS and SASEGT. V was clipped by 6 bases and J by 0 bases; unmatched bases: 5. The specimen was naive CD8+ T cells from PBMCs. The rearrangement joins TRBV6-1 to TRBJ2-7, with 10 nucleotides matching TRBD1. The receptor was isolated from a man between 18 and 29 years old in good health. Some clones in this sample may be carry-over from other donors' samples. The CDR3 is CASSEDRGSSYEQYF. The CDR3 DNA follows: TGTGCCAGCAGCGAGGACAGGGGGAGCTCCTACGAGCAGTACTTC.